A selection of T cell receptor beta chains follows, all from one sample in a study of tumor T cells in aggressive B-cell lymphoma. Profiled with immunoSEQ multiplex PCR; TCRdb holds only in-frame clones, not every one. Of approximately 12,000 clones listed, about 89% were seen once; the top ten hold about 2%. The sample was tumor tissue. These receptors all come from an adult with diffuse large B cell lymphoma. Each CDR3 is given with its conserved first and last residue. Each record gives: CDR3 DNA, CDR3 protein, clone size, J gene, V gene, D gene. A D gene is named only where the DNA matches it firmly. Rows may omit the clone size; those that give it use once, few, many or a size class.

CDR3nt: TGTGCCAGCAGCTTTAGATCGGGAGGAGGTCAGTTCTTC; CDR3aa: CASSFRSGGGQFF; abundance: -; j_gene: TRBJ2-1; v_gene: TRBV7-9; d_gene: TRBD2
CDR3nt: TGTGCCAGCTCACCACTGCCCATAGGGGGCCAGTCCTACGAGCAGTACTTC; CDR3aa: CASSPLPIGGQSYEQYF; abundance: -; j_gene: TRBJ2-7; v_gene: TRBV18; d_gene: TRBD1
CDR3nt: TGCAGCCATGCGCCGAGCACAGATACGCAGTATTTT; CDR3aa: CSHAPSTDTQYF; abundance: -; j_gene: TRBJ2-3; v_gene: TRBV29-1; d_gene: -
CDR3nt: TGTGCCTGGAGTGTAAGGTCCGGGGTCCGGCAACGGGACACTGAAGCTTTCTTT; CDR3aa: CAWSVRSGVRQRDTEAFF; abundance: once; j_gene: TRBJ1-1; v_gene: TRBV30; d_gene: -
CDR3nt: TGTGCCAGCAGCTTATATTCTCGAGAGACCCAGTACTTC; CDR3aa: CASSLYSRETQYF; abundance: -; j_gene: TRBJ2-5; v_gene: TRBV7-2; d_gene: -
CDR3nt: TGTGCCAGCAGCTTGGGAGTAGCGACGTACAATGAGCAGTTCTTC; CDR3aa: CASSLGVATYNEQFF; abundance: few; j_gene: TRBJ2-1; v_gene: TRBV6-6; d_gene: -
CDR3nt: TGTGCCAGTAGTATAGTTCCTGGCGGACAGGGAAGTCAGTATTTT; CDR3aa: CASSIVPGGQGSQYF; abundance: -; j_gene: TRBJ2-3; v_gene: TRBV19; d_gene: TRBD1
CDR3nt: TGTGCCAGTAAGGGGACAGGGGAATTTGAGACCCAGTACTTC; CDR3aa: CASKGTGEFETQYF; abundance: -; j_gene: TRBJ2-5; v_gene: TRBV19; d_gene: TRBD1
CDR3nt: TGCGCCAGCAGCTCAAGCGGGGGTAGTAGGGCCAACGTCCTGACTTTC; CDR3aa: CASSSSGGSRANVLTF; abundance: -; j_gene: TRBJ2-6; v_gene: TRBV5-1; d_gene: TRBD2
CDR3nt: TGTGCCAGCAGCTACAGGATCGCTAGCACAGATACGCAGTATTTT; CDR3aa: CASSYRIASTDTQYF; abundance: -; j_gene: TRBJ2-3; v_gene: TRBV7-8; d_gene: -
CDR3nt: TGTGCCAGCTCACTCAGACTAGCAGAGACCGGGGAGCTGTTTTTT; CDR3aa: CASSLRLAETGELFF; abundance: -; j_gene: TRBJ2-2; v_gene: TRBV18; d_gene: TRBD2
CDR3nt: TGTGCCAGCAGACCCTTCCCCCCCTTAGCGGGAGAGATCTATGAGCAGTACTTC; CDR3aa: CASRPFPPLAGEIYEQYF; abundance: -; j_gene: TRBJ2-7; v_gene: TRBV6-4; d_gene: TRBD2
CDR3nt: TGCAGCGTTGTGGGGGGTGGGCCCTTTGATGGCTACACCTTC; CDR3aa: CSVVGGGPFDGYTF; abundance: -; j_gene: TRBJ1-2; v_gene: TRBV29-1; d_gene: -
CDR3nt: TGTGCCAGCGAGCGACTAGGGGTTTTCTCAGATACGCAGTATTTT; CDR3aa: CASERLGVFSDTQYF; abundance: -; j_gene: TRBJ2-3; v_gene: TRBV5-6; d_gene: -
CDR3nt: TGCGCCAGCAGCCAGGACAAGTCGTCTCTCCCCAATGAGCAGTTCTTC; CDR3aa: CASSQDKSSLPNEQFF; abundance: -; j_gene: TRBJ2-1; v_gene: TRBV4-3; d_gene: -